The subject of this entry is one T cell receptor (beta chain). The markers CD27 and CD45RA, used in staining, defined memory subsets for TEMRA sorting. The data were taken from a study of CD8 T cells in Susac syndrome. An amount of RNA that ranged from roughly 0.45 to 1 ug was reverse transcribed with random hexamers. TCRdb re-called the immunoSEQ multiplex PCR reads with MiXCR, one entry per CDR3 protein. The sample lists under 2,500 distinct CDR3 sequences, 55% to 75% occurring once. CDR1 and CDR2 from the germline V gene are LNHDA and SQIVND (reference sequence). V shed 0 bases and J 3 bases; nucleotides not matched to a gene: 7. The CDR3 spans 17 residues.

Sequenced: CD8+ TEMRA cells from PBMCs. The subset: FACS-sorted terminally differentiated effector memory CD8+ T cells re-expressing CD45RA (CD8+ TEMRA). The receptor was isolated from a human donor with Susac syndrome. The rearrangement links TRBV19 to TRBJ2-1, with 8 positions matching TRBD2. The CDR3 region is CASSIDYSSGVYNEQFF. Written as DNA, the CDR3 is TGTGCCAGTAGTATAGATTATAGTAGCGGGGTCTACAATGAGCAGTTCTTC.